These 25 T cell receptor beta chains came from one sample sequenced in a study of blood T cell repertoires in COVID-19. Sequencing was performed with immunoSEQ multiplex PCR; in TCRdb, only in-frame clones are kept and a portion is missing. The data contain around 100,000 clones, 86% of them singletons. The sequenced material came from PBMCs or T cells enriched from blood (not recorded which). Source of these receptors: a woman in her forties or fifties who had recovered from COVID-19.

This clone was seen only once. CDR3: CASRKRSSYNEQFF. The CDR3 DNA sequence: TGTGCCAGCAGAAAGAGGAGCTCCTACAATGAGCAGTTCTTC. This chain uses TRBV7-9 with TRBJ2-1; D is ambiguous. The CDR3 has 14 residues. Germline CDR1 reads SEHNR; CDR2 reads FQNEAQ (reference sequence). The V end was cut by 6 bases, the J end by 0 bases, with 9 bases between.

J is TRBJ2-1 and V is TRBV5-1, with 7 bases fitting TRBD1. The CDR3 has 15 amino acids. Germline V gives CDR1 SGHRS, CDR2 YFSETQ. Trimming cost V 4 bases and J 5 bases; bases outside gene matches: 9. CDR3 amino acids: CASSGRTGGHNEQFF. CDR3 bases: TGCGCCAGCAGCGGACGGACAGGAGGCCACAATGAGCAGTTCTTC.

The V call is TRBV30, the J call TRBJ1-1, with D possibly TRBD1 on 6 matching bases. CDR1 is GTSNPN and CDR2 is SVGIG in the germline V gene (reference sequence). Trimming left V 2 bases short and J 0 bases short, with 13 bases between. The CDR3 covers 15 residues. The CDR3 nucleotides read TGTGCCTGGAGTCGCCGCGGGGGCATGAACACTGAAGCTTTCTTT. Protein product: CAWSRRGGMNTEAFF.

With regard to this clone: One end of the junction varies from germline; a read error may be responsible. This rearrangement joins TRBV5-4 to TRBJ2-7; a weak D match, TRBD1 (5 bases). This CDR3 region has 12 residues. Germline V gene data show CDR1 as SGHNT and CDR2 as YYREEE (reference sequence). DNA of the CDR3: TGTGCCAGCAGGTTGGACACGGGCGAGCAGTACTTC. This sequence encodes CASRLDTGEQYF. Full variable domain (remainder filled in from reference TRBV5-4 and TRBJ2-7): ETGVTQSPTHLIKTRGQQVTLRCSSQSGHNTVSWYQQALGQGPQFIFQYYREEENGRGNFPPRFSGLQFPNYSSELNVNALELDDSALYLCASRLDTGEQYFGPGTRLTVT.

The genes are TRBV5-4 and TRBJ1-1; D is uncertain. V was shortened by 0 bases and J by 7 bases, with 10 bases between the two germline ends. Germline V gives CDR1 SGHNT, CDR2 YYREEE (reference sequence). The CDR3 length is 13 residues. CDR3 protein: CASSLGAGFEAFF. The CDR3 nucleotides read TGTGCCAGCAGCTTGGGGGCAGGATTTGAAGCTTTCTTT.

The chain combines TRBV4-1 with TRBJ2-1; D is perhaps TRBD2 (5 bases). V lost 1 base and J 4 bases, leaving 14 bases between the germline ends. There are 16 residues in the CDR3. The germline gives CDR1 MGHRA, CDR2 YSYEKL. The CDR3 sequence: CASSQGSGNRYNEQFF. The CDR3 coding sequence is TGCGCCAGCAGCCAAGGGTCGGGGAACCGGTACAATGAGCAGTTCTTC.

CDR3 DNA sequence: TGTGCCAGCAGCGTAGCTAGCCTAGCGGGAGCCTACAATGAGCAGTTCTTC. Its translation is CASSVASLAGAYNEQFF. This sequence joins TRBV9 and TRBJ2-1; TRBD2 matches at 10 bases. The V and J ends lost 0 bases and 2 bases, in that order; junction bases with no gene match: 5. Germline values: CDR1 SGDLS, CDR2 YYNGEE. The CDR3 contains 17 residues.

The chain employs TRBV5-6 and TRBJ2-1, with D possibly being TRBD1 (5 bases). V shed 1 base and J shed 4 bases, with 15 bases lying between them. This CDR3 is 16 amino acids long. Germline values: CDR1 SGHDT, CDR2 YYEEEE. The CDR3 DNA is TGTGCCAGCAGCTTGAATGGGGCAGGGTTATACAATGAGCAGTTCTTC. Amino acid sequence: CASSLNGAGLYNEQFF.

The gene calls are TRBV24-1 and TRBJ2-7; the match to TRBD1 covers 12 bases. The CDR3 consists of 15 residues. CDR1 KGHDR and CDR2 SFDVKD come from the germline V gene. Unmatched junction bases numbered 4, after V lost 3 bases and J lost 5 bases. CDR3 sequence (DNA): TGTGCCACCAGTGATCCCGGGACAGGGGGCGACGAGCAGTACTTC. Translating it yields CATSDPGTGGDEQYF.

The V call is TRBV5-8, the J call TRBJ2-1; D possibly corresponds to TRBD2 (5 bases). V lost 4 bases to trimming and J lost 6 bases, with 11 bases between them. Germline V gene sequence: CDR1 SGHTS, CDR2 YDEGEE. The CDR3 extends over 13 amino acids. The CDR3 region is CASSGGLSNEQFF. CDR3 DNA: TGTGCCAGCAGCGGCGGACTGAGCAATGAGCAGTTCTTC.

The rearrangement uses TRBV5-6 and TRBJ1-3; 8 bases match TRBD1. The CDR3 runs to 14 residues. The V segment lost 2 bases and the J segment 6 bases; nucleotides outside the gene matches: 4. Germline CDR1 is SGHDT and CDR2 is YYEEEE. The CDR3 sequence: CASSFRTGQNTIYF. Written as DNA, the CDR3 is TGTGCCAGCAGCTTCCGGACAGGGCAAAACACCATATATTTT.

Points on this clone: At one of its ends the junction is not consistent with the germline gene, which may arise from a read error. CDR3 amino acids: CASNLGGAGDTQYF. Here the CDR3 DNA reads TGTGCCAGCAACTTAGGCGGGGCTGGAGATACGCAGTATTTT. This chain joins TRBV7-9 and TRBJ2-3, with a tentative D call TRBD2 (6 bases). CDR1 and CDR2 (germline): SEHNR, FQNEAQ (reference sequence). This CDR3 has 14 amino acids.

The gene calls are TRBV15 and TRBJ2-7; TRBD1 aligns across 7 bases. V lost 0 bases, J lost 0 bases, and 5 bases stayed unmatched. CDR3 length: 16 amino acids. Germline values: CDR1 LNHNV, CDR2 YYDKDF (reference sequence). DNA of the CDR3: TGTGCCACCAGCAGAGAAAAGGGACAGAGCTCCTACGAGCAGTACTTC. The encoded protein is CATSREKGQSSYEQYF.

The rearrangement uses TRBV13 and TRBJ2-7, with 12 bases that match TRBD2. Germline CDR1 reads PRHDT; CDR2 reads FYEKMQ (reference sequence). The CDR3 runs 17 residues. The ends lost 5 bases at V and 2 bases at J; junction bases unmatched: 10. The CDR3 DNA reads as TGTGCCAGCAGCCCAGAGCAGGGACTAGCGGGTGCCTACGAGCAGTACTTC. It translates to CASSPEQGLAGAYEQYF.

The table lists this clone with a count of one. The chain is built from TRBV10-3 and TRBJ2-7, with 7 bases matching TRBD2. Trimming removed 9 bases from V and 4 bases from J; junction bases left unmatched: 12. Germline V gives CDR1 ENHRY, CDR2 SYGVKD. The CDR3 extends over 14 amino acids. The CDR3 reads CAMGERDSSYEQYF. CDR3 in DNA: TGTGCCATGGGGGAGCGGGACTCAAGTTACGAGCAGTACTTC.

This clone is a singleton in its sample. The chain joins TRBV6-5 to TRBJ2-5, with D possibly matching TRBD1 (5 bases). V lost 2 bases and J lost 7, with 17 bases in between. Germline CDR1 and CDR2: MNHEY and SVGAGI. The CDR3 has 15 residues. CDR3 nucleotide sequence: TGTGCCAGCAGTTACGGGCAGGGAAACGTAGGGACCCAGTACTTC. Residues: CASSYGQGNVGTQYF.

V is TRBV15 and J is TRBJ1-5; D call uncertain. Trimming pared 0 bases from V and 3 bases from J, leaving 9 bases between. The germline V gene encodes CDR1 LNHNV and CDR2 YYDKDF (reference sequence). The CDR3 length is 15 residues. This CDR3 is CATSRDRTANQPQHF. The DNA of the CDR3 is TGTGCCACCAGCAGAGATAGAACAGCCAATCAGCCCCAGCATTTT.

The rearrangement links TRBV5-6 to TRBJ1-6; TRBD1 might be the D (5 bases). The CDR3 runs to 17 residues. Germline V gene data show CDR1 as SGHDT and CDR2 as YYEEEE. V dropped 4 bases and J dropped 0 bases, with 14 bases sitting between them. The CDR3, as DNA: TGTGCCAGCAGCCGGGCGGGACCGCTCTCCTATAATTCACCCCTCCACTTT. It encodes CASSRAGPLSYNSPLHF.

The gene calls are TRBV19 and TRBJ1-2, with TRBD1 matching over 7 bases. Germline CDR1 reads LNHDA; CDR2 reads SQIVND (reference sequence). J gave up 3 bases and V 5 bases, and 6 bases lay outside the gene matches. The CDR3 extends over 14 amino acids. The DNA for the CDR3 is TGTGCCAGTAGTCCAAGACAGGGCTACTATGGCTACACCTTC. Translation: CASSPRQGYYGYTF.

The chain carries TRBV6-5 and TRBJ2-6, with unresolved D. V lost 0 bases to trimming and J lost 0 bases, with 6 bases between them. CDR3 length: 16 residues. Per the germline V gene, CDR1 is MNHEY and CDR2 is SVGAGI. CDR3 region: CASSYSGDSGANVLTF. The CDR3 nucleotides are TGTGCCAGCAGTTACTCGGGCGACTCTGGGGCCAACGTCCTGACTTTC.

This rearrangement joins TRBV5-1 to TRBJ2-7; a weak D match, TRBD1 (7 bases). Germline CDR1 reads SGHRS; CDR2 reads YFSETQ. This CDR3 is 15 amino acids long. Trimming stripped 0 bases from V and 3 bases from J, with 13 bases between. CDR3 bases: TGCGCCAGCAGCTTGGCCCCAGGGGGGCTCTACGAGCAGTACTTC. It translates to CASSLAPGGLYEQYF. Looking up the rest from reference TRBV5-1 and TRBJ2-7 gives the full variable domain: KAGVTQTPRYLIKTRGQQVTLSCSPISGHRSVSWYQQTPGQGLQFLFEYFSETQRNKGNFPGRFSGRQFSNSRSEMNVSTLELGDSALYLCASSLAPGGLYEQYFGPGTRLTVT.

This sequence joins TRBV27 and TRBJ2-5, with TRBD2 as a possible D gene (7 bases). Germline CDR1 reads MNHEY; CDR2 reads SMNVEV (reference sequence). The CDR3 is made up of 16 amino acids. Trimming removed 3 bases from V and 0 bases from J, with 14 bases in between. DNA for the CDR3: TGTGCCAGCAGTTTCCGGGGGCGGGGGTACCAAGAGACCCAGTACTTC. Its translation is CASSFRGRGYQETQYF.

This clone was seen a few times. This chain connects TRBV10-1 to TRBJ1-3, with D maybe TRBD1 (5 bases). CDR1 WNHNN and CDR2 SYGVQD come from the germline V gene (reference sequence). CDR3 length: 13 residues. The ends were cut back, 5 bases at V and 1 base at J, with 6 bases in the middle. The CDR3 sequence is CASSQGSGNTIYF. CDR3 DNA sequence: TGCGCCAGCAGTCAGGGTTCTGGAAACACCATATATTTT.

This clone has only a few counts. The rearrangement joins TRBV3-1 (or the pseudogene TRBV3-2) to TRBJ1-1; 7 positions agree with TRBD1. V lost 3 bases, J lost 5 bases, and 9 bases stayed unmatched. CDR1 and CDR2 from the germline V gene are LGHDT and YNNKEL (reference sequence). The CDR3 length is 15 residues. DNA of the CDR3: TGTGCCAGCAGCCACGGTACAGGGGTCGGGACTGAAGCTTTCTTT. This sequence encodes CASSHGTGVGTEAFF.

The chain has TRBV15 and TRBJ1-2, with a weak D call TRBD1 (6 bases). Trimming removed 1 base from V and 0 bases from J, with 12 bases in between. Germline CDR1 and CDR2: LNHNV and YYDKDF (reference sequence). The CDR3 sequence is 16 residues long. The CDR3 DNA reads as TGTGCCACCAGCAGAGTAGGGACAACCACTAACTATGGCTACACCTTC. It codes for CATSRVGTTTNYGYTF. Full variable domain (remainder filled in from reference TRBV15 and TRBJ1-2): DAMVIQNPRYQVTQFGKPVTLSCSQTLNHNVMYWYQQKSSQAPKLLFHYYDKDFNNEADTPDNFQSRRPNTSFCFLDIRSPGLGDTAMYLCATSRVGTTTNYGYTFGSGTRLTVV.